The rows below give T cell receptor beta chains drawn from one sample of a study of CD8+ T cells in alopecia areata. Assay used: immunoSEQ multiplex PCR; TCRdb lists only in-frame clones, some missing. The data contain about 300,000 clones, 58% of them singletons. The sequencing here drew on CD4+ T cells sorted from blood, taken at week 24, from a patient treated with tofacitinib. These receptors came from a human donor with alopecia areata. The CDR3 runs from the conserved cysteine through the conserved F or W. Each record gives: J gene, V gene, clone size, D gene, CDR3 protein, CDR3 DNA. The D gene is left open where the match is weak. Expanded clones get a size class; other rows say once, few or many, or leave the size out.

TRBJ1-2	TRBV18	medium-sized	NA	CASSTRALQNYGYTF	TGTGCCAGCTCAACCCGGGCCCTGCAAAACTATGGCTACACCTTC
TRBJ2-4	TRBV18	NA	NA	CASSPLPGTENIQYF	TGTGCCAGCTCACCACTGCCCGGGACGGAAAACATTCAGTACTTC
TRBJ2-1	TRBV6-1	NA	NA	CASSDIAPLNEQFF	TGTGCCAGCAGTGATATAGCCCCTCTCAATGAGCAGTTCTTC
TRBJ1-6	TRBV7-2	NA	TRBD1	CASRLRQGFSPLHF	TGTGCCAGCAGACTTAGACAGGGTTTTTCACCCCTCCACTTT
TRBJ2-3	TRBV30	NA	NA	CAWSSEMGTQYF	TGTGCCTGGAGTTCTGAGATGGGTACGCAGTATTTT
TRBJ1-2	TRBV30	NA	TRBD1	CAWTGGGLSRYTF	TGTGCCTGGACTGGAGGGGGCTTATCCCGCTACACCTTC
TRBJ2-5	TRBV2	NA	NA	CATHRPQETQYF	TGTGCCACCCACAGACCCCAAGAGACCCAGTACTTC
TRBJ1-1	TRBV7-2	NA	TRBD1	CASSIGTEQAFF	TGTGCCAGCAGCATTGGGACAGAGCAAGCTTTCTTT
TRBJ2-6	TRBV4-2	few	NA	CASSQVRHGANVLTF	TGTGCCAGCAGCCAAGTAAGGCATGGGGCCAACGTCCTGACTTTC
TRBJ1-4	TRBV30	few	TRBD1	CAWSADRGNEKLFF	TGTGCCTGGAGTGCGGACAGGGGTAATGAAAAACTGTTTTTT
TRBJ2-7	TRBV5-4	NA	NA	CASSLGAGDDYEQYF	TGTGCCAGCAGCTTGGGGGCTGGGGACGACTACGAGCAGTACTTC
TRBJ2-1	TRBV23-1	NA	NA	CASSQERGLGNEQFF	TGCGCCAGCAGTCAAGAACGGGGTCTCGGCAATGAGCAGTTCTTC
TRBJ1-6	TRBV29-1	few	NA	CSVAGTRDSPLHF	TGCAGCGTTGCAGGGACCCGGGATTCACCCCTCCACTTT
TRBJ2-1	TRBV5-1	NA	TRBD2	CASSSNPSGGYNEQFF	TGCGCCAGCAGCTCAAATCCTAGCGGGGGGTACAATGAGCAGTTCTTC
TRBJ1-5	TRBV27	many	TRBD1	CASSGQAFQPQHF	TGTGCCAGCAGTGGACAGGCCTTTCAGCCCCAGCATTTT
TRBJ1-4	TRBV2	NA	NA	CASRADATNEKLFF	TGTGCCAGCAGGGCAGATGCAACTAATGAAAAACTGTTTTTT
TRBJ2-5	TRBV5-1	once	NA	CASSWDNPQETQYF	TGCGCCAGCAGCTGGGACAACCCCCAAGAGACCCAGTACTTC
TRBJ1-6	TRBV7-9	NA	TRBD1	CAGDRGHNSPLHF	TGTGCCGGGGACAGGGGGCATAATTCACCCCTCCACTTT
TRBJ2-3	TRBV6-5	NA	NA	CASTRQSTDTQYF	TGTGCCAGCACTAGGCAAAGCACAGATACGCAGTATTTT
TRBJ1-1	TRBV27	NA	TRBD1	CASWDRMNTEAFF	TGTGCCAGCTGGGACAGGATGAACACTGAAGCTTTCTTT
TRBJ2-7	TRBV27	NA	NA	CASSLRGSYEQYF	TGTGCCAGCAGTTTACGTGGTTCCTACGAGCAGTACTTC
TRBJ1-5	TRBV19	NA	TRBD1	CASRGQHNQPQHF	TGTGCCAGTAGGGGACAGCACAATCAGCCCCAGCATTTT
TRBJ2-3	TRBV6-5	NA	NA	CASSRGTDTQYF	TGTGCCAGCAGCAGGGGCACAGATACGCAGTATTTT
TRBJ1-5	TRBV30	NA	TRBD1	CTWRGRISNQPQHF	TGTACCTGGAGGGGGCGGATTAGCAATCAGCCCCAGCATTTT
TRBJ2-5	TRBV4-1	NA	NA	CASSQVALYQETQYF	TGCGCCAGCAGCCAGGTAGCGCTGTACCAAGAGACCCAGTACTTC
TRBJ2-7	TRBV10-3	NA	TRBD2	CAISYSGGREQYF	TGTGCCATCAGTTATAGCGGGGGGAGGGAGCAGTACTTC
TRBJ2-5	TRBV4-1	NA	NA	CASSQEGYQETQYF	TGCGCCAGCAGTCAAGAAGGGTACCAAGAGACCCAGTACTTC
TRBJ2-7	TRBV15	few	NA	CATSRGSYEQYF	TGTGCCACCAGCAGGGGCTCCTACGAGCAGTACTTC
TRBJ2-5	TRBV7-7	few	NA	CASSPGRTQETQYF	TGTGCTAGCAGCCCGGGACGGACCCAAGAGACCCAGTACTTC
TRBJ2-1	TRBV5-4	few	TRBD1	CASTVDRDNEQFF	TGTGCCAGCACCGTTGACAGGGACAATGAGCAGTTCTTC
TRBJ1-2	TRBV30	few	NA	CAWSVRDGGGYTF	TGTGCCTGGAGTGTTCGGGATGGGGGTGGCTACACCTTC
TRBJ2-6	TRBV6-6	NA	NA	CASSGTSGANVLTF	TGTGCCAGCAGCGGAACCTCTGGGGCCAACGTCCTGACTTTC
TRBJ2-7	TRBV29-1	once	TRBD2	CRVIGGSSYEQYF	TGCAGAGTAATCGGGGGGAGCTCCTACGAGCAGTACTTC
TRBJ2-2	TRBV9	NA	NA	CASSAFRQASIPLNTGELFF	TGTGCCAGCAGCGCCTTTCGACAGGCCTCAATTCCCCTTAACACCGGGGAGCTGTTTTTT
TRBJ2-5	TRBV10-3	NA	NA	CAISDTRGETQYF	TGTGCCATCAGTGACACCCGGGGGGAGACCCAGTACTTC
TRBJ1-5	TRBV30	NA	NA	CAWGRSDQPQHF	TGTGCTTGGGGGCGGTCGGATCAGCCCCAGCATTTT
TRBJ2-6	TRBV23-1	few	NA	CASSQSIRAHHHSGANVLTF	TGCGCCAGCAGTCAATCGATCAGGGCACATCACCACTCTGGGGCCAACGTCCTGACTTTC